The entry below gives a single T cell receptor (beta chain) sequence along with its context. The CDR3 has 11 residues. CDR1 is SGHRS, CDR2 YFSETQ, per germline. V was clipped by 5 bases and J by 5 bases, with 7 bases between them. This entry is derived from a study of T cell changes during pregnancy in multiple sclerosis. Assay used: immunoSEQ multiplex PCR; TCRdb lists only in-frame clones, some missing. The table lists fewer than 45,000 clones, roughly 90% of them singletons. The clonotype comes from a female donor in good health, enrolled as a control in a pregnancy study. The chain combines TRBV5-1 with TRBJ1-1; no definite D call. The material sequenced was peripheral blood, taken in the third trimester of pregnancy. The CDR3 DNA reads as TGCGCCAGCAGGGGAGTAACTGAAGCTTTCTTT. Its protein is CASRGVTEAFF.